Following are 7 T cell receptor beta chains from one sample sequenced in a study of blood T cell repertoires in COVID-19. The method was immunoSEQ multiplex PCR; TCRdb's version includes in-frame clones alone and lacks a portion of them. The sample includes about 230,000 clones, around four fifths seen only once; the top ten take about 2.5%. The specimen sequenced was peripheral blood. These receptors came from a woman between 70 and 85 years old with active or convalescent COVID-19.

This clone has only a few counts. The chain joins TRBV5-4 to TRBJ2-7; 7 nucleotides agree with TRBD2. The junction had 10 bases not matched to a gene; V was cut back by 3 bases and J by 4 bases. Germline CDR1 and CDR2: SGHNT and YYREEE (reference sequence). The length of the CDR3 is 15 residues. CDR3 loop: CASSSPRTGGYEQYF. In DNA, the CDR3 is TGTGCCAGCAGCTCACCTAGAACGGGGGGTTACGAGCAGTACTTC.

The chain has TRBV7-2 and TRBJ2-7, with D perhaps TRBD2 (5 bases). Per germline, CDR1 SGHTA and CDR2 FQGNSA. V was trimmed by 3 bases and J by 4 bases, leaving 16 bases between them. CDR3 length equals 15 residues. The CDR3 sequence: CASSLTTEPTYEQYF. The DNA of the CDR3 is TGTGCCAGCAGCTTGACTACCGAACCTACTTACGAGCAGTACTTC.

The chain uses TRBV6-5 and TRBJ1-2; a weak D match, TRBD1 (5 bases). Trimming shortened V by 6 bases and J by 5 bases, and 13 bases separated the two germline ends. Germline V gene sequence: CDR1 MNHEY, CDR2 SVGAGI. The CDR3 consists of 13 residues. The CDR3 sequence is CASRDRSDYGYTF. CDR3 coding DNA: TGTGCCAGCAGAGACAGAAGCGATTATGGCTACACCTTC.

V and J are TRBV18 and TRBJ2-3; 8 bases are a match to TRBD1. The CDR3 has 12 amino acids. Trimming cost V 7 bases and J 7 bases; bases outside gene matches: 4. Germline-derived CDR1 and CDR2 are KGHSH and LQKENI. The CDR3, as DNA: TGTGCCAGCTTTGGACAGGGAAATACGCAGTATTTT. It yields the protein CASFGQGNTQYF. Full variable domain (remainder filled in from reference TRBV18 and TRBJ2-3): NAGVMQNPRHLVRRRGQEARLRCSPMKGHSHVYWYRQLPEEGLKFMVYLQKENIIDESGMPKERFSAEFPKEGPSILRIQQVVRGDSAAYFCASFGQGNTQYFGPGTRLTVL.

The count of this clone is one. V is TRBV5-1 and J is TRBJ2-5; 7 bases line up with TRBD1. Trimming took 1 base from V and 5 from J; bases not matched to a gene: 5. The CDR3 runs to 14 residues. CDR1 SGHRS and CDR2 YFSETQ come from the germline V gene. The DNA for the CDR3 is TGCGCCAGCAGCTTGTTGAGGGGGCAGGAGACCCAGTACTTC. This encodes CASSLLRGQETQYF.

The chain combines TRBV6-5 with TRBJ1-1; D unresolved. Trimming removed 2 bases at V and 8 bases at J, with 15 bases between. Germline V gene data show CDR1 as MNHEY and CDR2 as SVGAGI. The CDR3 runs to 14 residues. CDR3 sequence: CASSYQLAPTEAFF. CDR3 nucleotides: TGTGCCAGCAGTTACCAGTTGGCACCAACCGAAGCTTTCTTT.

The rearrangement joins TRBV5-1 to TRBJ1-1; 7 nucleotides agree with TRBD1. This CDR3 is 14 amino acids long. Per germline, CDR1 SGHRS and CDR2 YFSETQ. The V gene end was trimmed by 0 bases and the J gene end by 5 bases; junction bases not matched to a gene: 4. The CDR3 region has the DNA TGCGCCAGCAGCTTGGGACAGGGATGGACTGAAGCTTTCTTT. Translating it yields CASSLGQGWTEAFF.